This TCR beta chain was recorded in a study of T cell repertoires in cytomegalovirus infection (dated by TCRdb to the late 2010s). The study in broad terms: Donor HLA type was relevant to the analysis, because carriage of CMV infection together with the matching HLA type was indicated by public TCR beta signatures. Broad study findings and their caveats: In both this cohort and an independent approximately 370-donor cohort, the cumulative frequency of public TCR beta family members distinguished carriers of CMV infection plus the relevant HLA type. The ex vivo response was dominated by HLA-C-restricted CMV-specific TCR beta clonotypes, and the single most frequent clonotype in two of eight donors was supplied by these HLA-C-restricted clonotypes.

Details on this clonotype: It lacks a known antigen. There are no base qualities to consult, and no much larger clone falls within one base.

CDR1 and CDR2 are drawn from the germline V gene: SGHAT, FQNNGV. V is trimmed back by 5 bases and J by 0 bases, and the junction contains 16 bases that no gene match accounts for. Measured from the cysteine to the phenylalanine, the CDR3 is 20 residues long. This entry keeps only the CDR3 DNA: 60 bases, framed from base 1. The sample was run on an Illumina HiSeq 1500. TCRdb's own reprocessing of the public reads used fastp at Q25 and MiXCR and kept productive beta chains. Merged by CDR3 protein, the rows form single entries marked with the most common genes and DNA. Within this sample are about 260,000 distinct CDR3 sequences, with approximately 15% of them counted one time only. Roughly 9.7% of the sample is taken by the ten largest.

The clonotype was recovered from a human donor in good health (CMV status not recorded). Some clones in this sample may be carry-over from other donors' samples. The sequence is built from TRBV11-2 and TRBJ2-1, and 10 bases in between align with TRBD2. Sequencing was performed on PBMCs. CDR3 region: CASSGRQRTSGESSYNEQFF. The DNA is as follows: TGTGCCAGCAGCGGTAGACAGAGGACTAGCGGAGAAAGCTCCTACAATGAGCAGTTCTTC. With all but the CDR3 taken from the reference TRBV11-2 and TRBJ2-1 genes, the full variable domain is: EAGVAQSPRYKIIEKRQSVAFWCNPISGHATLYWYQQILGQGPKLLIQFQNNGVVDDSQLPKDRFSAERLKGVDSTLKIQPAKLEDSAVYLCASSGRQRTSGESSYNEQFFGPGTRLTVL.